This TCR beta chain was recovered during a study of blood T cells in healthy people across ages. CDR1 and CDR2 from the germline V gene are MNHEY and SVGAGI. After removal of 5 bases from V and 5 bases from J, the junction contained 8 bases not matched to a gene. This CDR3 has 14 residues. Combining a sample-barcoded 5' primer with a J-beta primer mix, a second PCR ran for roughly 7 to 12 cycles. A template-switch adaptor with 12 random nucleotides tagged each cDNA molecule. TCRdb redid the calling of the 5' RACE reads with MiXCR, one entry per CDR3 protein. The table lists around 800,000 distinct CDR3 sequences, about a quarter of them singletons. Study-wide results and limits: Both higher diversity and more naive CD4+ cells marked long-lived donors when set against aged donors.

On this clonotype: What it binds is not known.

These same data were also listed under a study on T cells of mothers and their children. That paper states: Donation involved a few healthy Caucasian mothers and the six children that they had.

The origin of this receptor is a boy between 10 and 17 years old in good health. The J gene is TRBJ2-5, the V gene TRBV6-5; 7 bases align to TRBD2. The material sequenced was blood. Here the CDR3 DNA reads TGTGCCAGCAGTCCCAACTCGGGGGGTGAGACCCAGTACTTC. It is translated as CASSPNSGGETQYF.